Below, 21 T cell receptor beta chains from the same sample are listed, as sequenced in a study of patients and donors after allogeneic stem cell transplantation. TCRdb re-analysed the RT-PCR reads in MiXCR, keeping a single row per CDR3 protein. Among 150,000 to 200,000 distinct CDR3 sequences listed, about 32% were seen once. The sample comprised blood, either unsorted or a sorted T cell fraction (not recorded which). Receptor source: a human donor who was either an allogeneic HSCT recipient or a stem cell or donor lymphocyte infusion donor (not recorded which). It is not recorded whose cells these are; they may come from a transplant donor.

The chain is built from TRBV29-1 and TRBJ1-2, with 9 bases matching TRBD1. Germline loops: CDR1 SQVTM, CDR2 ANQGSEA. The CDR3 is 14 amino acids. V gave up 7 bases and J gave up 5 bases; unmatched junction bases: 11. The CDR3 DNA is TGCAGCGCCCGGGACAGGGCCGATCGGTATGGCTACACCTTC. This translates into CSARDRADRYGYTF.

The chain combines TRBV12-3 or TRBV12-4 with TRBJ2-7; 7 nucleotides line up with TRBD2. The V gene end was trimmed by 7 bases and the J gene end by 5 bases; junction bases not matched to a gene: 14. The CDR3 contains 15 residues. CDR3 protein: CASTLGGTSADEQYF. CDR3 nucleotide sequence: TGTGCCAGCACCTTAGGAGGCACTAGCGCCGACGAGCAGTACTTC.

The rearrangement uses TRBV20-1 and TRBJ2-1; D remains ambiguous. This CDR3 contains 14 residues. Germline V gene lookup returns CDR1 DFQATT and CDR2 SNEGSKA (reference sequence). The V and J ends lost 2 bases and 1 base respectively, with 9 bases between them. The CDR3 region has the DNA TGCAGTGCTAGAAAACCTAATTCCTACAATGAGCAGTTCTTC. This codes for CSARKPNSYNEQFF.

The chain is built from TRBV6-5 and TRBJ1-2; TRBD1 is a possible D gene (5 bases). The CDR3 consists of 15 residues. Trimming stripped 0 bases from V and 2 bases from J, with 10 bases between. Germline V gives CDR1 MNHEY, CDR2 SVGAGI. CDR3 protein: CASSYSSRVNYGYTF. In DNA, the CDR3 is TGTGCCAGCAGTTACTCGTCCAGGGTGAACTATGGCTACACCTTC.

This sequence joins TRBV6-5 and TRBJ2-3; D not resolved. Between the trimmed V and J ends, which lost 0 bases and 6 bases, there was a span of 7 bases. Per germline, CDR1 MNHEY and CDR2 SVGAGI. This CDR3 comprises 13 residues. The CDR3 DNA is TGTGCCAGCAGTTACTCGATTGCGGATACGCAGTATTTT. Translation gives CASSYSIADTQYF.

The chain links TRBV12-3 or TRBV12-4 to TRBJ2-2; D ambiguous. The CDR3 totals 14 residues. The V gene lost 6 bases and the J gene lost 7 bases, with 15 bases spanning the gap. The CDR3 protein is CASSKGSGHGELFF. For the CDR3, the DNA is TGTGCCAGCAGCAAAGGATCGGGCCACGGGGAGCTGTTTTTT.

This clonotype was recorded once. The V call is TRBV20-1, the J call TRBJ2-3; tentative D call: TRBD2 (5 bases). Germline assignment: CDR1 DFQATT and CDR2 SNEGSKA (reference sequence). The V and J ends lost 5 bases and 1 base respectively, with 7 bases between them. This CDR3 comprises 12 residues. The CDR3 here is CSASRGTDTQYF. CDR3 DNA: TGCAGTGCTTCGAGGGGCACAGATACGCAGTATTTT.

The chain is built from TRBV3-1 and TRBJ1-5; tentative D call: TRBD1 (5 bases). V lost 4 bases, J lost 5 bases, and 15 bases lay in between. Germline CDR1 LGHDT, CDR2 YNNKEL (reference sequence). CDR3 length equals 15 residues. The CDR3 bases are TGTGCCAGCAGCCCTCGATGGGGGGGAGATCAGCCCCAGCATTTT. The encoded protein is CASSPRWGGDQPQHF.

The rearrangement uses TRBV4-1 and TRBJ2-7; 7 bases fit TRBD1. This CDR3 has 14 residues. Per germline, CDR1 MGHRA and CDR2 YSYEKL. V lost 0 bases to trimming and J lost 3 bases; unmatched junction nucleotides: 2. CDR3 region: CASSQEGQDYEQYF. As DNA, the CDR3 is TGCGCCAGCAGCCAAGAAGGACAGGACTACGAGCAGTACTTC.

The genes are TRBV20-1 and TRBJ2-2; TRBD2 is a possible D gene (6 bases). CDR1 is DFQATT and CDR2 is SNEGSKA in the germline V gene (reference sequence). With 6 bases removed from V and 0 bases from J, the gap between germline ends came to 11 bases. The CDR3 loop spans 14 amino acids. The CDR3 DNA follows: TGCAGTGCCTCCGGGACTTCGAACACCGGGGAGCTGTTTTTT. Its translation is CSASGTSNTGELFF.

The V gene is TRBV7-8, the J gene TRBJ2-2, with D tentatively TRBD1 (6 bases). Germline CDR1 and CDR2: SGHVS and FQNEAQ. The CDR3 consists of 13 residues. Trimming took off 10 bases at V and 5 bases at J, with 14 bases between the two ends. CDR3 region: CATPVRGTGELFF. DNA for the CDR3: TGTGCCACCCCGGTCAGGGGTACCGGGGAGCTGTTTTTT.

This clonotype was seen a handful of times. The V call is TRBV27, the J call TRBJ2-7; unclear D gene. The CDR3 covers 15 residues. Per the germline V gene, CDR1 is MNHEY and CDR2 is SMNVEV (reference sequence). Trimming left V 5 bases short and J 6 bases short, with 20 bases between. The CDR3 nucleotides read TGTGCCAGCAGTGGCGACTGGGCGGAGACCTCCGAGCAGTACTTC. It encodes CASSGDWAETSEQYF.

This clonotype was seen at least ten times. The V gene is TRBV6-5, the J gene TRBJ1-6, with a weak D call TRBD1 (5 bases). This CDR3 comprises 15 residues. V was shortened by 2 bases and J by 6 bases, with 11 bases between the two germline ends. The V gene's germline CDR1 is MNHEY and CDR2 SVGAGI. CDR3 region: CASSYDSFFNSPLHF. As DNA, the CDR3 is TGTGCCAGCAGTTACGACAGTTTTTTTAATTCACCCCTCCACTTT.

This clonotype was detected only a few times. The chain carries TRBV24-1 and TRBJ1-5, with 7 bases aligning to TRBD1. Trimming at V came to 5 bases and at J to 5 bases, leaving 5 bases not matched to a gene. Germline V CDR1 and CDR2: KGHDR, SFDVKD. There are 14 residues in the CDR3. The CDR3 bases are TGTGCCACCAGTGGAGACCAGGGGGATCAGCCCCAGCATTTT. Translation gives CATSGDQGDQPQHF.

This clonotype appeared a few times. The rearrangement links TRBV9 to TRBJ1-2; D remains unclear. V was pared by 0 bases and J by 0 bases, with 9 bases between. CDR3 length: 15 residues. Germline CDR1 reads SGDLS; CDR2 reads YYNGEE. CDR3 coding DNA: TGTGCCAGCAGCGTAGGAGAGCCAGCTAACTATGGCTACACCTTC. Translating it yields CASSVGEPANYGYTF.

In DNA form, the CDR3 reads TGTGCCAGCAGCTTAGGACTAGTAAATCAAGAGACCCAGTACTTC. This codes for CASSLGLVNQETQYF. This chain uses TRBV7-2 with TRBJ2-5; tentative D call: TRBD2 (6 bases). Germline V CDR1 and CDR2: SGHTA, FQGNSA. V shed 1 base and J shed 2 bases, with 11 bases lying between them. CDR3 length equals 15 residues.

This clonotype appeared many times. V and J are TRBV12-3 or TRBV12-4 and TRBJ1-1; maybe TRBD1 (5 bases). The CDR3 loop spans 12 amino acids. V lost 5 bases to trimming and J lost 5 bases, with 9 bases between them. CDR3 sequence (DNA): TGTGCCAGCAGTGGGGCGTCGACTGAAGCTTTCTTT. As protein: CASSGASTEAFF.

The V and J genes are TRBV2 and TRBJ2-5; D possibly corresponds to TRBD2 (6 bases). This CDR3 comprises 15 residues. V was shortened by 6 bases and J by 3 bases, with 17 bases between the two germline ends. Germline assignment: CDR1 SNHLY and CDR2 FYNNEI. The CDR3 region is CASRPTRRSEETQYF. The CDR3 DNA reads TGTGCCAGCAGACCGACTAGAAGAAGCGAAGAGACCCAGTACTTC. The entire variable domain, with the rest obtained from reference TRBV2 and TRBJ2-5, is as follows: EPEVTQTPSHQVTQMGQEVILRCVPISNHLYFYWYRQILGQKVEFLVSFYNNEISEKSEIFDDQFSVERPDGSNFTLKIRSTKLEDSAMYFCASRPTRRSEETQYFGPGTRLLVL.

CDR3 loop: CASSLVAGAADTQYF. The CDR3, as DNA: TGCGCCAGCAGCTTGGTAGCGGGAGCGGCAGATACGCAGTATTTT. The chain is built from TRBV5-1 and TRBJ2-3; 9 bases map to TRBD2. Germline-derived CDR1 and CDR2 are SGHRS and YFSETQ. J lost 4 bases, V lost 0 bases, and 3 bases had no gene match. This CDR3 is 15 amino acids long.

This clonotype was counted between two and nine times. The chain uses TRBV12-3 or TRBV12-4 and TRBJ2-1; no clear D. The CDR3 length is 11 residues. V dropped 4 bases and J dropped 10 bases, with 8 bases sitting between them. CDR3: CASSYLDEQFF. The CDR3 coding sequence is TGTGCCAGCAGTTATCTAGACGAGCAGTTCTTC.

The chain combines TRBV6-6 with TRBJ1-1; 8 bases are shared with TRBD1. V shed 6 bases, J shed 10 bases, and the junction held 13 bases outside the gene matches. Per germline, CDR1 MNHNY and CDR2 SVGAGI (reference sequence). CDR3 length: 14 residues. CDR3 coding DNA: TGTGCCAGCAGCTCCGGACAGGGTGGGCTCAGAGCTTTCTTT. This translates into CASSSGQGGLRAFF.